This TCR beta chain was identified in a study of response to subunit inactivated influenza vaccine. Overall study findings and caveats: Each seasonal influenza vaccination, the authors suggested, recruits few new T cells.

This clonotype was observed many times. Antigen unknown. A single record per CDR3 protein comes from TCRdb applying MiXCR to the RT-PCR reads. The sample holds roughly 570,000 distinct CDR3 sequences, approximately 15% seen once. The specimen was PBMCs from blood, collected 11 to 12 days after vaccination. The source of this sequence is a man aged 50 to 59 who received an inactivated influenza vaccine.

Here the CDR3 reads CASSRMIGQGAETQYF. Here the CDR3 DNA reads TGCGCCAGCAGCCGCATGATTGGACAGGGAGCTGAGACCCAGTACTTC. This chain links TRBV4-1 with TRBJ2-5; 8 bases fit TRBD1. V shed 4 bases and J 5 bases; nucleotides not matched to a gene: 12. The CDR3 is 16 residues long. The germline V gene encodes CDR1 MGHRA and CDR2 YSYEKL.